This T cell receptor (beta chain) originates from a study of spatial heterogeneity in lung cancer. Via MiXCR, TCRdb re-called the 5' RACE reads, giving one row per CDR3 protein. This sample has more than 20,000 distinct CDR3 sequences, with about 4.5% found just once. V lost 3 bases to trimming and J lost 6 bases, with 11 bases between them. The V gene's germline CDR1 is SGHRS and CDR2 YFSETQ. This CDR3 has 13 amino acids. Sample time point: sample taken at primary tumor resection. Sequencing covered unsorted whole RNA taken from tumor, nontumor lung or frozen PBMC. In its sample, this clonotype was seen many times.

This TCR was sampled from a male donor with early-stage non-small cell lung cancer. This material consisted of PBMCs, taken at surgery. The J gene is TRBJ2-3, the V gene TRBV5-1; D remains ambiguous. The CDR3: CASSSATYDTQYF. CDR3 bases: TGCGCCAGCAGCTCAGCGACATACGATACGCAGTATTTT.